This T cell receptor (beta chain) was observed in a study of control samples from healthy donors and cancer patients. Repertoires were generated with immunoSEQ multiplex PCR, while TCRdb's copy carries only in-frame clones and drops some. Here the sample spans 160,000 or so clones, over 90% being singletons. The V segment lost 3 bases and the J segment 4 bases; nucleotides outside the gene matches: 2. This CDR3 spans 13 amino acids. Germline CDR1 is SEHNR and CDR2 is FQNEAQ (reference sequence). The sample taken for sequencing was blood. The chain recombines TRBV7-9 with TRBJ1-2, with TRBD1 matching 7 bases. The source is a man between 50 and 59 years old in good health. In nucleotides, the CDR3 is TGTGCCAGCAGCTTTCAGGGGGTCTATGGCTACACCTTC. It encodes CASSFQGVYGYTF.